The 20 T cell receptor beta chains given below trace back to one sample, sequenced in a study of cytomegalovirus exposure and HLA in healthy donors. Researchers ran the PCR with 60 Vbeta and 13 Jbeta primers. Sequencing was performed with immunoSEQ multiplex PCR; in TCRdb, only in-frame clones are kept and a portion is missing. The sample comprises under 130,000 clones, 78% of which are singletons, and 1.3% rests with the top ten. The sample comprised PBMCs. The receptors here all came from a man aged 30-40 years in good health and CMV-seronegative.

This clone occurred once. This chain connects TRBV6-1 to TRBJ1-5; perhaps TRBD1 as D (6 bases). This CDR3 is 15 amino acids long. From germline, CDR1 is MNHNS and CDR2 SASEGT. Trimming took off 7 bases at V and 2 bases at J, with 15 bases between the two ends. CDR3 sequence: CASIKGVEGNQPQHF. The CDR3 nucleotides are TGTGCCAGCATTAAGGGGGTTGAGGGCAATCAGCCCCAGCATTTT.

The genes are TRBV4-3 and TRBJ2-3; a weak D match, TRBD2 (6 bases). The CDR3 consists of 14 residues. Germline assignment: CDR1 LGHNA and CDR2 YSLEER. V was cut by 0 bases and J by 3 bases, with 7 bases left in between. The CDR3 DNA is TGCGCCAGCAGCCAAGAGGGGGGAACAGATACGCAGTATTTT. Translation gives CASSQEGGTDTQYF.

The CDR3 here is CASSTSIGTGHNEQFF. CDR3 sequence (DNA): TGTGCCAGCAGCACGAGCATTGGAACAGGGCACAATGAGCAGTTCTTC. V and J are TRBV9 and TRBJ2-1, with D possibly TRBD1 on 6 matching bases. This CDR3 region has 16 residues. The germline V gene has CDR1 SGDLS and CDR2 YYNGEE. Trimming cost V 4 bases and J 5 bases, with 19 bases left between them.

Only a few counts were recorded for this clone. The chain combines TRBV6-1 with TRBJ2-7; D remains ambiguous. The germline CDR1 and CDR2 sequences are MNHNS and SASEGT. The V and J ends lost 6 bases and 3 bases respectively, with 9 bases between them. CDR3 length: 12 residues. For the CDR3, the DNA is TGTGCCAGCAGCGGCGGATTCTACGAGCAGTACTTC. This translates into CASSGGFYEQYF.

This chain uses TRBV6-5 with TRBJ1-2, with D perhaps TRBD1 (6 bases). The CDR3 consists of 15 residues. Per the germline V gene, CDR1 is MNHEY and CDR2 is SVGAGI. Deletions cut 5 bases from V and 4 bases from J, with 17 bases between. CDR3 residues: CASSPHRESFYGYTF. CDR3 bases: TGTGCCAGCAGTCCCCACAGGGAAAGTTTCTATGGCTACACCTTC.

The chain joins TRBV7-2 to TRBJ1-4; unclear D gene. CDR1 SGHTA and CDR2 FQGNSA come from the germline V gene. The CDR3 consists of 13 residues. V was shortened by 3 bases and J by 0 bases, with 2 bases between the two germline ends. Here the CDR3 reads CASSFTTNEKLFF. CDR3 DNA sequence: TGTGCCAGCAGCTTCACAACTAATGAAAAACTGTTTTTT.

V is TRBV5-1 and J is TRBJ1-4; TRBD1 might be the D (6 bases). V lost 3 bases, J lost 5 bases, and 26 bases lay in between. The CDR3 spans 19 residues. Germline loops: CDR1 SGHRS, CDR2 YFSETQ. CDR3: CASSSHQATGRIGNEKLFF. DNA for the CDR3: TGCGCCAGCAGCTCACACCAGGCAACAGGGCGAATAGGGAATGAAAAACTGTTTTTT.

The J gene is TRBJ2-7, the V gene TRBV19; 9 bases align to TRBD2. This CDR3 region has 14 residues. With 7 bases clipped from V and 3 bases from J, the junction kept 7 bases outside the gene matches. Per germline, CDR1 LNHDA and CDR2 SQIVND (reference sequence). CDR3 protein: CASTPAGGNYEQYF. DNA of the CDR3: TGTGCCAGTACCCCAGCGGGAGGAAACTACGAGCAGTACTTC.

The V and J genes are TRBV10-1 and TRBJ2-7; TRBD1 might be the D (6 bases). The CDR3 runs to 15 residues. The germline V gene has CDR1 WNHNN and CDR2 SYGVQD (reference sequence). Trimming took off 3 bases at V and 5 bases at J, with 17 bases between the two ends. The CDR3 loop is CASSDGEGPGDEQYF. CDR3 DNA: TGCGCCAGCAGTGACGGCGAAGGGCCAGGGGACGAGCAGTACTTC.

The table lists this clone with a few counts. The chain is built from TRBV6-5 and TRBJ2-7, with TRBD1 matching 9 bases. CDR1 and CDR2 from the germline V gene are MNHEY and SVGAGI. J was trimmed by 0 bases and V by 2 bases; bases with no gene match: 2. The CDR3 is made up of 15 amino acids. The CDR3 sequence is CASSYGQGSSYEQYF. The CDR3 nucleotides read TGTGCCAGCAGTTACGGACAGGGGAGCTCCTACGAGCAGTACTTC.

This sequence joins TRBV27 and TRBJ1-1; D may be TRBD1 (6 bases). This CDR3 contains 14 residues. V lost 8 bases, J lost 0 bases, and 13 bases lay in between. Germline V CDR1 and CDR2: MNHEY, SMNVEV (reference sequence). CDR3 sequence reads: CASSFRGMNTEAFF. CDR3 nucleotides: TGTGCCAGCTCCTTCAGGGGTATGAACACTGAAGCTTTCTTT.

The V call is TRBV6-5, the J call TRBJ2-7; a possible D gene is TRBD2 (6 bases). Trimming took 5 bases from V and 5 from J, leaving 13 bases between them. The germline V gene encodes CDR1 MNHEY and CDR2 SVGAGI. CDR3 length: 13 amino acids. The DNA for the CDR3 is TGTGCCAGCAGTCGATCATGGGGGGACGAGCAGTACTTC. It specifies CASSRSWGDEQYF.

This clone was detected only a few times. J is TRBJ1-2 and V is TRBV19; D uncertain. Germline V gene data show CDR1 as LNHDA and CDR2 as SQIVND (reference sequence). The CDR3 totals 15 residues. Trimming stripped 3 bases from V and 4 bases from J, with 15 bases between. The DNA for the CDR3 is TGTGCCAGTAGTATTGGTTCAGGCAATAGCTATGGCTACACCTTC. It yields the protein CASSIGSGNSYGYTF.

About this clone: This specimen includes other DNA sequences encoding the same CDR3. The DNA for the CDR3 is TGTGCCAGCAGCCCTCGCGGTGGAAACACCATATATTTT. Protein: CASSPRGGNTIYF. The V and J genes are TRBV7-9 and TRBJ1-3; no definite D call. The CDR3 sequence is 13 residues long. Trimming took off 5 bases at V and 3 bases at J, with 8 bases between the two ends. CDR1 and CDR2 (germline): SEHNR, FQNEAQ (reference sequence).

The rearrangement uses TRBV7-8 and TRBJ2-1; no clear D. Trimming removed 5 bases from V and 8 bases from J, with 16 bases in between. The CDR3 has 14 residues. CDR1 and CDR2 from the germline V gene are SGHVS and FQNEAQ. CDR3 DNA: TGTGCCAGCAGCCCAGAGGATCTCGGCGATGAGCAGTTCTTC. Translated: CASSPEDLGDEQFF.

The chain joins TRBV5-6 to TRBJ2-1; 7 positions agree with TRBD1. CDR3 size: 15 residues. V lost 2 bases and J lost 7; bases outside the gene matches: 9. Germline values: CDR1 SGHDT, CDR2 YYEEEE. This CDR3 reads CASSFLDRAWNEQFF. CDR3 in DNA: TGTGCCAGCAGCTTCCTAGACAGGGCGTGGAATGAGCAGTTCTTC.

The CDR3 protein is CASSLGQNGSPLHF. The CDR3 nucleotides are TGTGCCAGCAGCTTAGGACAAAATGGGTCACCCCTCCACTTT. This rearrangement joins TRBV7-8 to TRBJ1-6; D gene unclear. Looked up from germline, CDR1 is SGHVS and CDR2 is FQNEAQ. CDR3 length: 14 residues. The V gene lost 1 base and the J gene lost 10 bases, with 11 bases spanning the gap. Based on the CDR3 plus reference TRBV7-8 and TRBJ1-6, the full variable domain is GAGVSQSPRYKVAKRGQDVALRCDPISGHVSLFWYQQALGQGPEFLTYFQNEAQLDKSGLPSDRFFAERPEGSVSTLKIQRTQQEDSAVYLCASSLGQNGSPLHFGNGTRLTVT.

The chain joins TRBV19 to TRBJ2-1, with TRBD1 matching over 9 bases. J was trimmed by 7 bases and V by 5 bases; bases with no gene match: 15. Germline CDR1 reads LNHDA; CDR2 reads SQIVND (reference sequence). The CDR3 extends over 17 amino acids. CDR3 bases: TGTGCCAGTAGTGATGAGGACAGGGGATATCTGGGGAATGAGCAGTTCTTC. This encodes CASSDEDRGYLGNEQFF.

V is TRBV6-5 and J is TRBJ2-1, with TRBD2 matching 8 bases. J lost 9 bases, V lost 3 bases, and 13 bases had no gene match. Germline CDR1 reads MNHEY; CDR2 reads SVGAGI. This CDR3 region has 16 residues. CDR3 sequence reads: CASSYLGLGDSGEQFF. CDR3 nucleotides: TGTGCCAGCAGTTATTTGGGACTAGGAGATTCGGGTGAGCAGTTCTTC.

This chain joins TRBV2 and TRBJ1-3; TRBD1 matches at 11 bases. CDR1 and CDR2 from the germline V gene are SNHLY and FYNNEI. J lost 3 bases, V lost 6 bases, and 4 bases had no gene match. The CDR3 runs 15 residues. The CDR3 bases are TGTGCCAGCAGAGGGACAGGGGGAAGTGGAAACACCATATATTTT. Translated, it gives CASRGTGGSGNTIYF.